The 21 T cell receptor beta chains presented below share a single source sample, sequenced in a study of blood T cell repertoires in COVID-19. Profiling relied on immunoSEQ multiplex PCR, and the TCRdb table lists in-frame clones only, not all of them. The top ten hold approximately 3% of the sample, which has tens of thousands of clones, approximately 89% seen once. Sequencing input: peripheral blood. The receptors here all came from a man aged 50 to 59 with acute or convalescent COVID-19.

The chain is built from TRBV5-5 and TRBJ1-5; no clear D gene. V was trimmed by 1 base and J by 0 bases, leaving 8 bases between them. The germline V gene encodes CDR1 SGHKS and CDR2 YYEKEE (reference sequence). CDR3 length: 15 amino acids. The CDR3 spells CASSLTALSNQPQHF. The DNA of the CDR3 is TGTGCCAGCAGCTTGACAGCCCTTAGCAATCAGCCCCAGCATTTT.

The chain links TRBV6-5 to TRBJ2-3, with TRBD2 identical over 10 bases. CDR3 length equals 14 residues. Germline V gene sequence: CDR1 MNHEY, CDR2 SVGAGI. The V and J ends lost 6 bases and 4 bases, in that order; junction bases with no gene match: 4. For the CDR3, the DNA is TGTGCCAGCAGATTAGCGGGGGGCGCAGATACGCAGTATTTT. Its protein product is CASRLAGGADTQYF.

This clone was counted once. The CDR3 protein is CASSQQTGRSYEQYF. The CDR3 DNA reads TGTGCCAGCAGCCAACAGACAGGGCGATCCTACGAGCAGTACTTC. The V and J genes are TRBV7-8 and TRBJ2-7; 7 bases are a match to TRBD1. The CDR3 runs to 15 residues. Losses at the gene ends were 5 bases for V and 1 base for J; bases not matched to a gene: 8. Germline V CDR1 and CDR2: SGHVS, FQNEAQ.

The chain has TRBV2 and TRBJ2-2; no reliable D call. CDR1 and CDR2 (germline): SNHLY, FYNNEI. The CDR3 extends over 14 amino acids. Deletions cut 7 bases from V and 0 bases from J, with 9 bases between. This CDR3 is CASKQITNTGELFF. The CDR3 coding sequence is TGTGCCAGCAAACAGATTACGAACACCGGGGAGCTGTTTTTT.

The chain employs TRBV6-6 and TRBJ2-7; D call uncertain. V lost 2 bases to trimming and J lost 4 bases, with 15 bases between them. This CDR3 is built from 15 residues. CDR1 is MNHNY, CDR2 SVGAGI, per germline (reference sequence). CDR3 loop: CASSYDLMGPYEQYF. The CDR3 coding sequence is TGTGCCAGCAGTTACGATCTAATGGGCCCTTACGAGCAGTACTTC.

The chain recombines TRBV19 with TRBJ1-2, with 9 bases identical to TRBD1. V lost 7 bases and J lost 1; bases outside the gene matches: 7. The V gene's germline CDR1 is LNHDA and CDR2 SQIVND (reference sequence). The CDR3 is made up of 15 amino acids. The CDR3 reads CASNDRGIVNYGYTF. CDR3 DNA sequence: TGTGCCAGTAATGACAGGGGGATTGTTAACTATGGCTACACCTTC.

The chain recombines TRBV2 with TRBJ1-5, with D tentatively TRBD1 (5 bases). V lost 3 bases, J lost 6 bases, and 15 bases lay in between. In germline, CDR1 is SNHLY, CDR2 FYNNEI. The CDR3 extends over 15 amino acids. CDR3 sequence: CASSEMSGVGQPQHF. The CDR3 DNA reads as TGTGCCAGCAGTGAGATGTCGGGGGTAGGTCAGCCCCAGCATTTT.

The CDR3 is CASSPKGRERGYNQPQHF. The CDR3 DNA reads TGTGCCAGCAGCCCCAAGGGCAGGGAAAGGGGATACAATCAGCCCCAGCATTTT. V gene TRBV9 combines with J gene TRBJ1-5; maybe TRBD1 (5 bases). The CDR3 extends over 18 amino acids. Germline V CDR1 and CDR2: SGDLS, YYNGEE. V was pared by 4 bases and J by 3 bases, with 23 bases between.

J is TRBJ1-5 and V is TRBV24-1, with TRBD1 as a possible D gene (5 bases). Germline lookup yields CDR1 KGHDR and CDR2 SFDVKD. V was shortened by 6 bases and J by 5 bases, with 13 bases between the two germline ends. The CDR3 runs to 14 residues. CDR3 nucleotide sequence: TGTGCCACCAGTAGGGGCGAGTCGGATCAGCCCCAGCATTTT. Its protein is CATSRGESDQPQHF.

Only one count was recorded for this clone. The chain couples TRBV7-6 to TRBJ1-4; TRBD1 is a possible D gene (5 bases). V lost 3 bases and J 1 base, leaving 9 bases between the germline ends. CDR3 size: 15 residues. Germline loops: CDR1 SGHVS, CDR2 FNYEAQ. The CDR3 region is CASSLAGGTNEKLFF. DNA for the CDR3: TGTGCCAGCAGCTTGGCGGGGGGAACTAATGAAAAACTGTTTTTT.

This clone was observed a few times. The chain recombines TRBV7-9 with TRBJ2-3; possibly TRBD2 for D (6 bases). CDR1 is SEHNR, CDR2 FQNEAQ, per germline (reference sequence). This CDR3 comprises 12 residues. Deletions cut 5 bases from V and 6 bases from J, with 9 bases between. The CDR3 DNA is TGTGCCAGCAGCCCGGGGAGGGATACGCAGTATTTT. Its translation: CASSPGRDTQYF.

The chain employs TRBV15 and TRBJ2-3; 11 nucleotides align to TRBD2. The J segment lost 4 bases and the V segment lost 9 bases, leaving 6 bases of the junction unmatched. The CDR3 has 14 residues. The V gene's germline CDR1 is LNHNV and CDR2 YYDKDF (reference sequence). The CDR3 loop is CATALAGGADTQYF. CDR3 nucleotides: TGTGCCACTGCCCTAGCGGGGGGTGCAGATACGCAGTATTTT.

The rearrangement joins TRBV7-2 to TRBJ2-7, with 8 bases identical to TRBD1. Germline V lookup: CDR1 SGHTA, CDR2 FQGNSA. Trimming at V came to 2 bases and at J to 4 bases, leaving 7 bases not matched to a gene. The CDR3 sequence is 15 residues long. CDR3 sequence: CASSLTGTGGYEQYF. As DNA, the CDR3 is TGTGCCAGCAGCTTAACCGGGACAGGAGGTTACGAGCAGTACTTC.

In DNA form, the CDR3 reads TGTGCCTGGAGCACGCGGTCGGCAGGGAAGGGTGAAAAACTGTTTTTT. Translation: CAWSTRSAGKGEKLFF. The J gene is TRBJ1-4, the V gene TRBV30, with D perhaps TRBD1 (5 bases). V was pared by 3 bases and J by 7 bases, with 21 bases between. The CDR3 length is 16 residues. Per germline, CDR1 GTSNPN and CDR2 SVGIG (reference sequence).

This chain joins TRBV14 and TRBJ2-3; possibly TRBD2 for D (6 bases). V gave up 2 bases and J gave up 2 bases, with 14 bases separating them. CDR1 and CDR2 (germline): SGHDN, FVKESK. There are 16 residues in the CDR3. The CDR3 DNA reads as TGTGCCAGCAGCCAAAGGGTCGGAGGGGCCACAGATACGCAGTATTTT. Translating gives CASSQRVGGATDTQYF.

The genes are TRBV7-3 and TRBJ2-1; 9 positions agree with TRBD2. Germline CDR1 reads SGHTA; CDR2 reads FQGTGA. V was pared by 5 bases and J by 5 bases, with 7 bases of the junction left unmatched. The CDR3 runs to 15 residues. The DNA for the CDR3 is TGTGCCAGCAGCCATTGGACTAGCGATAACAATGAGCAGTTCTTC. It specifies CASSHWTSDNNEQFF.

V and J are TRBV2 and TRBJ2-3; weak D call: TRBD2 (6 bases). The ends were cut back, 10 bases at V and 4 bases at J, with 15 bases in the middle. The CDR3 totals 13 residues. Germline loops: CDR1 SNHLY, CDR2 FYNNEI. The CDR3 here is CATAAGLADTQYF. The CDR3 nucleotides are TGTGCCACTGCGGCGGGACTTGCAGATACGCAGTATTTT.

The chain uses TRBV18 and TRBJ2-1; 12 bases agree with TRBD1. The CDR3 spans 18 residues. Germline CDR1 reads KGHSH; CDR2 reads LQKENI. Germline trimming cut 4 bases from V and 8 bases from J; bases unmatched to any gene: 15. The CDR3 is CASSRTLIPGQGADEQFF. CDR3 nucleotides: TGTGCCAGCTCACGAACCCTTATCCCGGGACAGGGGGCGGATGAGCAGTTCTTC. The variable domain in full, with the rest retrieved from reference TRBV18 and TRBJ2-1, is NAGVMQNPRHLVRRRGQEARLRCSPMKGHSHVYWYRQLPEEGLKFMVYLQKENIIDESGMPKERFSAEFPKEGPSILRIQQVVRGDSAAYFCASSRTLIPGQGADEQFFGPGTRLTVL.

V and J are TRBV7-8 and TRBJ2-2, with 7 bases that match TRBD2. V trimming: 5 bases; J trimming: 6 bases; junction bases outside the gene matches: 12. This CDR3 contains 16 residues. From germline, CDR1 is SGHVS and CDR2 FQNEAQ. The CDR3 loop reads CASSISSLGGAGELFF. CDR3 in DNA: TGTGCCAGCAGCATTAGTAGTTTGGGGGGGGCCGGGGAGCTGTTTTTT.

This clone was recorded once. The rearrangement uses TRBV7-2 and TRBJ2-1, with a tentative D call TRBD2 (6 bases). This CDR3 is 14 amino acids long. The germline gives CDR1 SGHTA, CDR2 FQGNSA. Trimming took off 3 bases at V and 3 bases at J, with 9 bases between the two ends. The CDR3 sequence: CASSFGEVYNEQFF. CDR3 DNA sequence: TGTGCCAGCAGCTTCGGGGAGGTCTACAATGAGCAGTTCTTC.

The V call is TRBV11-2, the J call TRBJ2-7, with D possibly TRBD1 on 7 matching bases. CDR3 length equals 16 residues. V was clipped by 1 base and J by 8 bases, with 21 bases between them. The germline V gene encodes CDR1 SGHAT and CDR2 FQNNGV. The CDR3 region is CASSLGEAGGPTKQYF. The CDR3 bases are TGTGCCAGCAGCTTAGGGGAGGCAGGGGGTCCTACGAAGCAGTACTTC.